This is a list of T cell receptor beta chains from one sample in a study of CD8+ T cells in alopecia areata. This table comes from immunoSEQ multiplex PCR, and its TCRdb copy is limited to in-frame clones, with some not included. The sample contains some 190,000 clones, roughly three fifths of which appear only once. The source was CD4+ T cells sorted from blood, collected at week 4, from a patient treated with tofacitinib. Receptor source: a human donor with alopecia areata. Each CDR3 is given without its conserved first and last residue. The order of the fields is clone size, V gene, CDR3 protein. Size tells how often a clone was seen (once, few, many) or the class of an expanded clone, and some rows leave it out.

.,TRBV6-4,ASSQGGEGMNTEAF
.,TRBV30,AWRIARAQY
.,TRBV6-5,ASNRPGYTEAF
.,TRBV29-1,SVEVQPGLALGETQY
.,TRBV29-1,SWAYEQY
.,TRBV14,ASSQDRVAEAF
.,TRBV6-5,ASSPGNGYT
once,TRBV18,ASSPPGRGTLF
.,TRBV30,AWSPGGSEN
.,TRBV7-2,ASSYPTGGVGANVLT
.,TRBV30,AWSPTGTGGSY
few,TRBV28,ASSFRFRGNSGYT
.,TRBV4-2,ASSRAGIGGELF
.,TRBV27,ASSPSDAGGRETQY
.,TRBV7-2,ASSQKVRIEAF
once,TRBV18,ASSPGTGDFGNEKLF
.,TRBV2,ASSEVRSSHWRGSYNEQF